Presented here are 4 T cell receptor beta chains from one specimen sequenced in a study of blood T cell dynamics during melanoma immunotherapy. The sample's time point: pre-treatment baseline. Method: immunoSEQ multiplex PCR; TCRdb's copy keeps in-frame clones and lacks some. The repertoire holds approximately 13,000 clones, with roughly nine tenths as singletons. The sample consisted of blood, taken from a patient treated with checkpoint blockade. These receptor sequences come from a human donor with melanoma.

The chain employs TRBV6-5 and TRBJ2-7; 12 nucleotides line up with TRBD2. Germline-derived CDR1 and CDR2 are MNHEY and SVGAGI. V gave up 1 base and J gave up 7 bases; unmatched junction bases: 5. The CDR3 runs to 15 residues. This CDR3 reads CASSYYGLAGREQYF. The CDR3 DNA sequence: TGTGCCAGCAGTTACTATGGACTAGCGGGACGGGAGCAGTACTTC.

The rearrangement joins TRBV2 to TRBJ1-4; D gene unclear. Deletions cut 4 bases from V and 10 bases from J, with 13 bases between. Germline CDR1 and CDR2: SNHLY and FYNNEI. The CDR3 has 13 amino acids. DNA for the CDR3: TGTGCCAGCAGTGGCCTAAAGAGCGTAAAACTGTTTTTT. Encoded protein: CASSGLKSVKLFF.

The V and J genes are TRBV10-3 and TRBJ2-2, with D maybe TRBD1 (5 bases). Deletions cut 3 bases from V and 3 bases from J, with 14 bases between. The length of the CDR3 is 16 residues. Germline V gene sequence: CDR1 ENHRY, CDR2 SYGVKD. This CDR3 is CAISDPQGWDTGELFF. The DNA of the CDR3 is TGTGCCATCAGTGATCCCCAGGGCTGGGACACCGGGGAGCTGTTTTTT.

CDR3 loop: CASSLVLVRGQTTGNTIYF. The CDR3 region has the DNA TGTGCCAGCAGCTTAGTTCTTGTTCGGGGACAGACTACAGGAAACACCATATATTTT. This chain connects TRBV7-9 to TRBJ1-3, with 7 bases fitting TRBD1. Germline V lookup: CDR1 SEHNR, CDR2 FQNEAQ (reference sequence). The CDR3 is made up of 19 amino acids. J lost 4 bases, V lost 1 base, and 16 bases had no gene match.